The source of this TCR beta chain is a study of T cell responses to AZD1222 COVID-19 vaccine. Notes on this clone: The target antigen is unknown.

Sequencing used immunoSEQ multiplex PCR; TCRdb keeps in-frame clones, though not all of them. This table has about 79,000 clones, roughly 80% appearing once. The study, taken as a whole, reports: Donors were largely white British and mainly female; clonal diversity was possibly underestimated.

The V gene lost 4 bases and the J gene lost 4 bases, with 10 bases spanning the gap. The CDR3 contains 13 residues. Germline loops: CDR1 SGHTA, CDR2 FQGNSA. The input for sequencing was peripheral blood, taken 28 days after the second AZD1222 dose. V and J are TRBV7-2 and TRBJ1-2; D is unclear. This TCR came from an adult who received the AZD1222 COVID-19 vaccine. The CDR3 region is CASSSTTIYGYTF. The CDR3 DNA follows: TGTGCCAGCAGCTCCACGACTATCTATGGCTACACCTTC.